This T cell receptor (beta chain) was retrieved from a study of blood T cell repertoires in COVID-19. About the study: Whether acute or convalescent, the COVID-19 samples came from the United States, Italy and Spain. The analysed material was cDNA or gDNA that came from T cells, B-cell-depleted T cells, or PBMCs.

Under the authors' procedure: From reference gene primer amplification, estimates of nucleated cell counts were derived. Repertoires were generated with immunoSEQ multiplex PCR, while TCRdb's copy carries only in-frame clones and drops some. V and J calls and clone size are copied from that table; D and trimming were computed from the DNA. The data show roughly 130,000 clones, about 90% seen once. V lost 6 bases to trimming and J lost 3 bases, with 12 bases between them. Germline V gene lookup returns CDR1 MNHEY and CDR2 SVGAGI. This CDR3 has 13 residues. The V and J genes are TRBV6-5 and TRBJ2-7; D perhaps matches TRBD2 (5 bases). The TCR comes from a woman aged 60-75 years with acute or convalescent COVID-19. The sample consisted of peripheral blood. CDR3 nucleotides: TGTGCCAGCAGGGTTAGCGTGAACTACGAGCAGTACTTC. Residues: CASRVSVNYEQYF.